Listed here are 28 T cell receptor beta chains from one sample, sequenced in a study of T cells after yellow fever vaccination. TCRdb ran MiXCR on the 5' RACE reads and lists one entry per CDR3 protein. The data show hundreds of thousands of distinct CDR3 sequences, 3.6% seen once. The sample here was PBMCs, taken on the day of the yellow fever booster vaccination. These receptors originate from a man aged 18-30 years who received the YFV17D yellow fever vaccine.

At least ten counts were recorded for this clonotype. The chain has TRBV7-2 and TRBJ1-5; D is unclear. The germline V gene has CDR1 SGHTA and CDR2 FQGNSA. With 1 base removed from V and 6 bases from J, the gap between germline ends came to 4 bases. The CDR3 sequence is 12 residues long. The CDR3 sequence: CASSLGPQPQHF. CDR3 sequence (DNA): TGTGCCAGCAGCTTAGGGCCTCAGCCCCAGCATTTT.

V and J are TRBV5-5 and TRBJ1-1; D possibly corresponds to TRBD1 (5 bases). CDR1 SGHKS and CDR2 YYEKEE come from the germline V gene (reference sequence). Deletions cut 4 bases from V and 0 bases from J, with 10 bases between. This CDR3 spans 14 amino acids. Here the CDR3 reads CASSRQNLNTEAFF. As DNA, the CDR3 is TGTGCCAGCAGCAGACAGAACCTGAACACTGAAGCTTTCTTT.

This clonotype was detected a few times. This chain joins TRBV3-1 and TRBJ1-5; D is perhaps TRBD1 (5 bases). Germline V gene lookup returns CDR1 LGHDT and CDR2 YNNKEL (reference sequence). CDR3 length: 14 residues. Trimming took off 8 bases at V and 1 base at J, with 12 bases between the two ends. The CDR3 protein is CASGKTDSNQPQHF. The CDR3 nucleotides are TGTGCCAGCGGGAAGACAGACAGCAATCAGCCCCAGCATTTT.

This clonotype was found many times. This rearrangement joins TRBV10-3 to TRBJ2-7; TRBD1 is a possible D gene (6 bases). This CDR3 is 13 amino acids long. Germline CDR1 and CDR2: ENHRY and SYGVKD. Trimming cost V 4 bases and J 2 bases, with 9 bases left between them. Here the CDR3 reads CAISGPGAYEQYV. CDR3 in DNA: TGTGCCATCAGTGGTCCAGGGGCCTACGAGCAGTACGTC.

The table lists this clonotype with a few counts. The chain couples TRBV18 to TRBJ1-5; D gene ambiguous. The V gene's germline CDR1 is KGHSH and CDR2 LQKENI. The CDR3 has 16 residues. V lost 6 bases, J lost 6 bases, and 21 bases lay in between. This chain's CDR3 is CASSESMTGQGQPQHF. Written as DNA, the CDR3 is TGTGCCAGCTCTGAAAGTATGACGGGTCAAGGTCAGCCCCAGCATTTT.

At least ten counts were recorded for this clonotype. The genes are TRBV6-1 and TRBJ1-3; no definite D call. Trimming stripped 3 bases from V and 0 bases from J, with 3 bases between. The CDR3 has 13 residues. Germline V gene sequence: CDR1 MNHNS, CDR2 SASEGT. The CDR3 is CASSEDSGNTIYF. The CDR3 nucleotides are TGTGCCAGCAGTGAGGACTCTGGAAACACCATATATTTT.

The rearrangement uses TRBV12-3 or TRBV12-4 and TRBJ2-5; the match to TRBD1 covers 7 bases. Germline trimming cut 7 bases from V and 5 bases from J; bases unmatched to any gene: 4. The CDR3 runs to 12 residues. In DNA form, the CDR3 reads TGTGCCAGCACACAGGGGCCGGAGACCCAGTACTTC. This encodes CASTQGPETQYF.

This clonotype was picked up many times. J is TRBJ2-5 and V is TRBV11-2, with D possibly matching TRBD1 (6 bases). The V gene's germline CDR1 is SGHAT and CDR2 FQNNGV. The length of the CDR3 is 15 residues. Trimming left V 6 bases short and J 5 bases short, with 19 bases between. In DNA form, the CDR3 reads TGTGCCAGCAGGAGCTGGGGCAGGGGATGGGAGACCCAGTACTTC. This sequence encodes CASRSWGRGWETQYF.

There are many counts of this clonotype. The chain recombines TRBV9 with TRBJ2-1, with TRBD2 matching 7 bases. The CDR3 covers 15 residues. V shed 2 bases, J shed 2 bases, and the junction held 4 bases outside the gene matches. The germline gives CDR1 SGDLS, CDR2 YYNGEE. The CDR3 here is CASSVGGGTYNEQFF. CDR3 nucleotides: TGTGCCAGCAGCGTCGGCGGGGGAACCTACAATGAGCAGTTCTTC. Variable domain in full (rest from reference TRBV9 and TRBJ2-1): DSGVTQTPKHLITATGQRVTLRCSPRSGDLSVYWYQQSLDQGLQFLIQYYNGEERAKGNILERFSAQQFPDLHSELNLSSLELGDSALYFCASSVGGGTYNEQFFGPGTRLTVL.

This chain links TRBV20-1 with TRBJ1-5; 9 bases match TRBD1. After removal of 3 bases from V and 4 bases from J, the junction contained 4 bases not matched to a gene. This CDR3 region has 14 residues. Germline CDR1 is DFQATT and CDR2 is SNEGSKA (reference sequence). This CDR3 reads CSARGDRVNQPQHF. CDR3 DNA sequence: TGCAGTGCTAGGGGGGACAGGGTAAATCAGCCCCAGCATTTT.

For this clonotype: Possible read error: a much larger clone is one base away. The chain is built from TRBV11-2 and TRBJ1-2; tentative D call: TRBD1 (6 bases). The length of the CDR3 is 14 residues. Per the germline V gene, CDR1 is SGHAT and CDR2 is FQNNGV. Trimming pared 4 bases from V and 8 bases from J, leaving 17 bases between. The CDR3 DNA reads as TGTGCCAGCAGCTCCCTTTGGAGGGGGAGCGGCTACACCTTC. Translation: CASSSLWRGSGYTF.

The chain is built from TRBV6-2 or TRBV6-3 and TRBJ2-1, with TRBD2 matching over 11 bases. The J segment lost 11 bases and the V segment lost 2 bases, leaving 8 bases of the junction unmatched. This CDR3 has 15 residues. Germline CDR1 is MNHEY and CDR2 is SVGEGT. The CDR3 nucleotides read TGTGCCAGCAGTTACGGGCTTAGCGGGGGGGTCCAGCAGTTCTTC. Its protein product is CASSYGLSGGVQQFF.

This clonotype occurred a few times. The chain employs TRBV1 and TRBJ2-7. TRBV1 is labeled a pseudogene. The length of the CDR3 is 13 residues. CDR3 nucleotide sequence: TGCACCAGCAGCCAAGAACTCGTTAACGAGCAGTACTTC. Its protein is CTSSQELVNEQYF.

This clonotype was seen ten or more times. This chain connects TRBV5-1 to TRBJ2-3, with 13 bases that match TRBD2. The trim removed 6 bases at V and 5 bases at J, leaving 12 bases unmatched. CDR3 length: 17 residues. CDR1 SGHRS and CDR2 YFSETQ come from the germline V gene. The CDR3 loop is CASTETSGGMYGDTQYF. The DNA for the CDR3 is TGCGCCAGCACCGAGACTAGCGGGGGGATGTACGGAGATACGCAGTATTTT. The variable domain in full, with the rest retrieved from reference TRBV5-1 and TRBJ2-3, is KAGVTQTPRYLIKTRGQQVTLSCSPISGHRSVSWYQQTPGQGLQFLFEYFSETQRNKGNFPGRFSGRQFSNSRSEMNVSTLELGDSALYLCASTETSGGMYGDTQYFGPGTRLTVL.

This clonotype came up many times. The V and J genes are TRBV5-1 and TRBJ1-2; D gene uncertain. V was cut by 2 bases and J by 7 bases, with 12 bases left in between. CDR1 and CDR2 from the germline V gene are SGHRS and YFSETQ. The CDR3 has 13 amino acids. The CDR3: CASSFAESLGYTF. CDR3 DNA: TGCGCCAGCAGCTTCGCAGAGTCTCTTGGCTACACCTTC.

This clonotype was counted between two and nine times. CDR3 DNA: TGCAGTGCAGACAGGGGTCCCCCTAGGCAGTTCTTC. Residues: CSADRGPPRQFF. This rearrangement joins TRBV20-1 to TRBJ2-1, with 8 nucleotides matching TRBD1. The trim removed 6 bases at V and 12 bases at J, leaving 10 bases unmatched. Per the germline V gene, CDR1 is DFQATT and CDR2 is SNEGSKA (reference sequence). This CDR3 comprises 12 residues.

This clonotype was detected many times. V is TRBV5-1 and J is TRBJ1-4; TRBD1 agrees at 7 bases. Germline V lookup: CDR1 SGHRS, CDR2 YFSETQ. V trimming: 0 bases; J trimming: 8 bases; junction bases outside the gene matches: 4. The length of the CDR3 is 14 residues. CDR3 sequence: CASSLDRGDEKLFF. The CDR3, as DNA: TGCGCCAGCAGCTTGGACAGGGGAGACGAAAAACTGTTTTTT.

This clonotype was seen a few times. CDR3: CASSYSTARITDTQYF. In DNA form, the CDR3 reads TGTGCCAGCAGTTACTCGACGGCGCGGATCACAGATACGCAGTATTTT. The chain joins TRBV6-5 to TRBJ2-3, with D hard to call. The V gene lost 0 bases and the J gene lost 2 bases, with 12 bases spanning the gap. Germline values: CDR1 MNHEY, CDR2 SVGAGI. The CDR3 runs 16 residues.

The gene calls are TRBV5-1 and TRBJ2-3; the match to TRBD1 covers 8 bases. Per the germline V gene, CDR1 is SGHRS and CDR2 is YFSETQ. Unmatched junction bases numbered 7, after V lost 4 bases and J lost 3 bases. The CDR3 consists of 15 residues. The CDR3 reads CASSSRGLGTDTQYF. CDR3 nucleotide sequence: TGCGCCAGCAGCAGCAGGGGGCTTGGGACAGATACGCAGTATTTT.

This clonotype was found many times. The gene calls are TRBV4-3 and TRBJ2-1, with 10 nucleotides matching TRBD2. Trimming took 2 bases from V and 9 from J; bases not matched to a gene: 7. This CDR3 comprises 15 residues. CDR1 and CDR2 from the germline V gene are LGHNA and YSLEER. CDR3 protein: CASSQNWASGGEQFF. CDR3 DNA sequence: TGCGCCAGCAGCCAAAACTGGGCTAGCGGGGGTGAGCAGTTCTTC.

This clonotype was picked up a small number of times. V gene TRBV5-1 combines with J gene TRBJ2-2; a weak D match, TRBD1 (6 bases). Trimming left V 3 bases short and J 8 bases short, with 17 bases between. Germline V lookup: CDR1 SGHRS, CDR2 YFSETQ. The length of the CDR3 is 15 residues. The CDR3 nucleotides read TGCGCCAGCAGCTCCGACGGACAGTCGTCTGGGGAGCTGTTTTTT. Translated: CASSSDGQSSGELFF. Combining the CDR3 with reference TRBV5-1 and TRBJ2-2 gives the whole variable domain KAGVTQTPRYLIKTRGQQVTLSCSPISGHRSVSWYQQTPGQGLQFLFEYFSETQRNKGNFPGRFSGRQFSNSRSEMNVSTLELGDSALYLCASSSDGQSSGELFFGEGSRLTVL.

This clonotype appeared a few times. The chain recombines TRBV5-4 with TRBJ2-5; perhaps TRBD2 as D (6 bases). V was clipped by 6 bases and J by 1 base, with 19 bases between them. The CDR3 totals 16 residues. Germline CDR1 reads SGHNT; CDR2 reads YYREEE (reference sequence). The CDR3 region has the DNA TGTGCCAGCACCGGTGGCCGGCGGGGCATCCAAGAGACCCAGTACTTC. Translating gives CASTGGRRGIQETQYF.

V usage is TRBV27 and J usage is TRBJ2-7; 8 bases match TRBD1. V lost 6 bases, J lost 0 bases, and 7 bases stayed unmatched. The CDR3 extends over 15 amino acids. Per the germline V gene, CDR1 is MNHEY and CDR2 is SMNVEV (reference sequence). Here the CDR3 reads CASRDTGGRSYEQYV. CDR3 nucleotide sequence: TGTGCCAGCAGAGACACAGGGGGACGCTCCTACGAGCAGTACGTC.

This clonotype was observed a few times. V is TRBV20-1 and J is TRBJ2-7; 7 positions agree with TRBD1. This CDR3 has 15 amino acids. V trimming: 0 bases; J trimming: 2 bases; junction bases outside the gene matches: 7. Germline V lookup: CDR1 DFQATT, CDR2 SNEGSKA (reference sequence). CDR3 coding DNA: TGCAGTGCTAGAGACCCAGGGGGTGGCCCCTACGAGCAGTACGTC. This codes for CSARDPGGGPYEQYV.

This clonotype was found many times. This rearrangement joins TRBV5-1 to TRBJ2-3; 7 positions match TRBD1. The CDR3 is 16 residues long. Per the germline V gene, CDR1 is SGHRS and CDR2 is YFSETQ. V lost 4 bases and J lost 1; bases outside the gene matches: 9. The CDR3: CASSLRQGRGTDTQYF. Written as DNA, the CDR3 is TGCGCCAGCAGCCTGCGACAGGGAAGGGGCACAGATACGCAGTATTTT. Filled out from reference TRBV5-1 and TRBJ2-3, the complete variable domain reads KAGVTQTPRYLIKTRGQQVTLSCSPISGHRSVSWYQQTPGQGLQFLFEYFSETQRNKGNFPGRFSGRQFSNSRSEMNVSTLELGDSALYLCASSLRQGRGTDTQYFGPGTRLTVL.

This sequence joins TRBV10-3 and TRBJ2-7; 7 nucleotides match TRBD1. The germline CDR1 and CDR2 sequences are ENHRY and SYGVKD. The ends lost 11 bases at V and 0 bases at J; junction bases unmatched: 4. This CDR3 has 12 residues. The chain's CDR3 is CAARQGSYEQYF. As DNA, the CDR3 is TGTGCCGCAAGACAGGGCTCCTACGAGCAGTACTTC.

This clonotype was seen repeatedly, ten times or more. This rearrangement joins TRBV12-3 or TRBV12-4 to TRBJ2-7; no definite D call. CDR3 length: 13 residues. V was cut by 5 bases and J by 2 bases, with 10 bases left in between. The CDR3 loop reads CASSNGPAYEQYF. CDR3 nucleotides: TGTGCCAGCAGTAACGGGCCTGCCTACGAGCAGTACTTC.

This clonotype occurred many times. V and J are TRBV5-6 and TRBJ2-1, with D unclear. The CDR3 consists of 15 residues. Germline V gene lookup returns CDR1 SGHDT and CDR2 YYEEEE. Trimming shortened V by 2 bases and J by 7 bases, and 16 bases separated the two germline ends. The CDR3, as DNA: TGTGCCAGCAGCTTTGAGGAGTATAGCCCAAATGAGCAGTTCTTC. Its translation: CASSFEEYSPNEQFF.